This entry concerns a single TCR beta chain. The germline V gene encodes CDR1 MNHEY and CDR2 SVGAGI. The CDR3 length is 15 residues. V lost 6 bases and J lost 8; bases outside the gene matches: 11. The data derive from a study of T cells after posttransplantation cyclophosphamide. Assay: immunoSEQ multiplex PCR; the TCRdb copy retains only in-frame clones and omits some. The sample includes 23,000 or so clones, about 86% of them seen just once. Cyclophosphamide on days +3 and +4 followed busulfan-fludarabine conditioning and a marrow graft. J is TRBJ2-3 and V is TRBV6-5; 10 bases align to TRBD2. Sample: PBMCs, taken after allogeneic stem cell transplant with posttransplant cyclophosphamide. The receptor was derived from a female patient in her thirties or forties who received an allogeneic stem cell transplant from an unrelated donor, was CMV-positive, and had no GVHD. Some T cells here may be from the graft donor. DNA of the CDR3: TGTGCCAGCAGGTTGACTAGCGGGCCAACGGGTACGCAGTATTTT. Protein product: CASRLTSGPTGTQYF.